This T cell receptor beta chain was captured by sequencing in a study of T cells in Graves' hyperthyroidism and ophthalmopathy. Amplified TCR beta CDR3 regions came from RNA transcripts. The study used the HTBI primer set for a first-round RT-PCR of the TCR CDR3. TCRdb processed the multiplex PCR reads anew with MiXCR; each CDR3 protein has one entry. The data contain fewer than 650,000 distinct CDR3 sequences, more than 11% of them seen just once; the ten biggest clones take up approximately 5.7%. These patients, aged 18 to 65, had recently diagnosed hyperthyroidism lasting under 2 months. Sequenced: blood. This TCR was sampled from a woman aged 25 to 39 with Graves' hyperthyroidism that later progressed to Graves' ophthalmopathy.

The chain's CDR3 is CSATLQGNTGELFF. For the CDR3, the DNA is TGCAGCGCTACTCTTCAGGGGAACACCGGGGAGCTGTTTTTT. V is TRBV29-1 and J is TRBJ2-2; possibly TRBD1 for D (5 bases). With 7 bases removed from V and 1 base from J, the gap between germline ends came to 13 bases. The germline V gene has CDR1 SQVTM and CDR2 ANQGSEA. This CDR3 is built from 14 residues.